Below, 7 T cell receptor beta chains from the same sample are listed, as sequenced in a study of blood T cells in healthy people across ages. A second PCR of roughly 7 to 11 cycles used a sample-barcoded 5' primer and a J-beta primer mix. TCRdb re-called the 5' RACE reads with MiXCR, one entry per CDR3 protein. In the table there are roughly 800,000 distinct CDR3 sequences, 58% of which are singletons. Sequencing input: blood. These receptors all stem from a man aged 25 to 45 in good health.

The rearrangement joins TRBV6-2 or TRBV6-3 to TRBJ2-7, with 9 bases that match TRBD2. V trimming: 6 bases; J trimming: 6 bases; junction bases outside the gene matches: 12. Germline V gene sequence: CDR1 MNHEY, CDR2 SVGEGT. This CDR3 is built from 15 residues. The CDR3: CASRDLAGIFTEQYF. As DNA, the CDR3 is TGTGCCAGCAGAGACCTAGCGGGAATATTTACCGAGCAGTACTTC.

The J gene is TRBJ2-2, the V gene TRBV6-2 or TRBV6-3, with D hard to call. The CDR3 is 12 amino acids. Germline CDR1 reads MNHEY; CDR2 reads SVGEGT. The V gene lost 6 bases and the J gene lost 6 bases, with 8 bases spanning the gap. In DNA, the CDR3 is TGTGCCAGCAGACAAAGTGCCGGGGAGCTGTTTTTT. As protein: CASRQSAGELFF.

The rearrangement joins TRBV20-1 to TRBJ1-6, with 10 bases lining up with TRBD1. The germline V gene encodes CDR1 DFQATT and CDR2 SNEGSKA (reference sequence). The junction had 7 bases not matched to a gene; V was cut back by 0 bases and J by 8 bases. This CDR3 region has 16 residues. CDR3 residues: CSARDTTGGMDSPLHF. The CDR3 coding sequence is TGCAGTGCTAGAGATACGACAGGGGGCATGGATTCACCCCTCCACTTT.

This clonotype was observed a few times. The chain links TRBV27 to TRBJ1-1; possibly TRBD1 for D (6 bases). CDR1 is MNHEY and CDR2 is SMNVEV in the germline V gene (reference sequence). The CDR3 totals 14 residues. V was shortened by 4 bases and J by 3 bases, with 12 bases between the two germline ends. CDR3 DNA: TGTGCCAGCAGTTCGGTCGGGACACACACTGAAGCTTTCTTT. Translated: CASSSVGTHTEAFF.

J is TRBJ1-5 and V is TRBV20-1; 9 positions agree with TRBD1. This CDR3 region has 14 residues. Germline V gene sequence: CDR1 DFQATT, CDR2 SNEGSKA (reference sequence). CDR3 amino acids: CSVTGGAGNQPQHF. The CDR3 region has the DNA TGCAGCGTAACAGGGGGCGCCGGGAATCAGCCCCAGCATTTT.

This clonotype appeared a single time. The rearrangement links TRBV6-4 to TRBJ2-5, with D perhaps assigned TRBD1 or TRBD2 (7 bases each). The CDR3 has 13 residues. CDR1 is MRHNA and CDR2 is SNTAGT in the germline V gene. Deletions cut 1 base from V and 11 bases from J, with 14 bases between. CDR3 coding DNA: TGTGCCAGCAGTGACTACCAGGGGGAGGGGCAGTACTTC. This translates into CASSDYQGEGQYF.

The rearrangement uses TRBV2 and TRBJ2-7, with TRBD1 matching 11 bases. The J call may be incorrect, as the DNA end agrees better with TRBJ2-5. Per germline, CDR1 SNHLY and CDR2 FYNNEI. The CDR3 consists of 18 residues. The CDR3 bases are TGTGCCAGCAGTGAAGGGACAGGGGGCGCCGCTTCTCGGGAGACCCAGTACTTC. It is translated as CASSEGTGGAASRETQYF.